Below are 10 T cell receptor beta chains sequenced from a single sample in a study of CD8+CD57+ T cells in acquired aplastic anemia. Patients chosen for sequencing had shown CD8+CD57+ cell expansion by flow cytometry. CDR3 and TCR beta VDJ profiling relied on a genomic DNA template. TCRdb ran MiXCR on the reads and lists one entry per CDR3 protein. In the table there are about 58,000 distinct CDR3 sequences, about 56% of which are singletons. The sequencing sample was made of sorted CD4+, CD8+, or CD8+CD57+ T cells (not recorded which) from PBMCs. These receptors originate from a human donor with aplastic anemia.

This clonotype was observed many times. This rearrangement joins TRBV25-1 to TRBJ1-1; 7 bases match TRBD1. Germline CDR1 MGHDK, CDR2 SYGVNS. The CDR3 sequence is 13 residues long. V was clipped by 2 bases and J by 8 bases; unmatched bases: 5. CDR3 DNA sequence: TGTGCCAGCAGTGAACCGGGACAGCCAGAAGCTTTCTTT. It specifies CASSEPGQPEAFF.

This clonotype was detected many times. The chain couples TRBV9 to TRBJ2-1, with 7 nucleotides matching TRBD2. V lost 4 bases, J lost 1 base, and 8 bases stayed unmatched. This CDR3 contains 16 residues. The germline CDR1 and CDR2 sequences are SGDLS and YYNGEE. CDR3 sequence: CASSSQSSGSYNEQFF. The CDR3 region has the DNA TGTGCCAGCAGCTCACAAAGTAGCGGGTCCTACAATGAGCAGTTCTTC.

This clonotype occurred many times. This CDR3 reads CASSLRDRLNTEAFF. The CDR3 bases are TGTGCCAGCAGCTTAAGGGACCGATTGAACACTGAAGCTTTCTTT. V gene TRBV13 combines with J gene TRBJ1-1; TRBD1 is a possible D gene (5 bases). CDR3 length equals 15 residues. Per germline, CDR1 PRHDT and CDR2 FYEKMQ (reference sequence). Trimming removed 2 bases from V and 0 bases from J, with 10 bases in between.

In DNA form, the CDR3 reads TGCGCCAGCAGCTTCGGTCCGGATCAGGCAACTAATGAAAAACTGTTTTTT. The encoded protein is CASSFGPDQATNEKLFF. The rearrangement uses TRBV5-1 and TRBJ1-4, with no clear D. Germline CDR1 is SGHRS and CDR2 is YFSETQ. The length of the CDR3 is 17 residues. V dropped 2 bases and J dropped 0 bases, with 14 bases sitting between them.

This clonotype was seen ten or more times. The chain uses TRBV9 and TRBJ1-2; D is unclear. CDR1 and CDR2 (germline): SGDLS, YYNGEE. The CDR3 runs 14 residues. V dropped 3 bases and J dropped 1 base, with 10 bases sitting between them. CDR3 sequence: CASSEDTINYGYTF. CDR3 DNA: TGTGCCAGCAGCGAAGACACGATTAACTATGGCTACACCTTC.

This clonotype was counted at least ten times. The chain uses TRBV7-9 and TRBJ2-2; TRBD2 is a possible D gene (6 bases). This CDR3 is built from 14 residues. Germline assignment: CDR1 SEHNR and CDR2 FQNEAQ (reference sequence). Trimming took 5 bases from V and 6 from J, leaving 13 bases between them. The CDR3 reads CASSTRWGAGELFF. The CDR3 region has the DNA TGTGCCAGCAGCACGCGGTGGGGGGCCGGGGAGCTGTTTTTT.

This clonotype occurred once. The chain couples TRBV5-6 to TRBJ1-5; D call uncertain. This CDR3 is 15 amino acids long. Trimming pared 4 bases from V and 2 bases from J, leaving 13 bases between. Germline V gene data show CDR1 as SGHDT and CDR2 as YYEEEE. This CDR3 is CASSRRGFGNQPQHF. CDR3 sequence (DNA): TGTGCCAGCAGCCGCCGGGGATTCGGCAATCAGCCCCAGCATTTT.

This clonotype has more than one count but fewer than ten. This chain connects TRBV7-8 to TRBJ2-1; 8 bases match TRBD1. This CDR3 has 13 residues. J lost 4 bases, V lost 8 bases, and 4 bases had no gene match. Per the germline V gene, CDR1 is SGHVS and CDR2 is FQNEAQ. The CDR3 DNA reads TGTGCCAGCCGCGGGACAGGATACAATGAGCAGTTCTTC. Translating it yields CASRGTGYNEQFF. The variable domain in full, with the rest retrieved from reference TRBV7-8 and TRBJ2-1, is GAGVSQSPRYKVAKRGQDVALRCDPISGHVSLFWYQQALGQGPEFLTYFQNEAQLDKSGLPSDRFFAERPEGSVSTLKIQRTQQEDSAVYLCASRGTGYNEQFFGPGTRLTVL.

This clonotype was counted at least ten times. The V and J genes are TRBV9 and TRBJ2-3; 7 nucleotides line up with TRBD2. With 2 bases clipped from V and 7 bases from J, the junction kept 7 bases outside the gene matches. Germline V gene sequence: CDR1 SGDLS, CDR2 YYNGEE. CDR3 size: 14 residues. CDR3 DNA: TGTGCCAGCAGCGTCGGGACTACCCCCAATACGCAGTATTTT. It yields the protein CASSVGTTPNTQYF.

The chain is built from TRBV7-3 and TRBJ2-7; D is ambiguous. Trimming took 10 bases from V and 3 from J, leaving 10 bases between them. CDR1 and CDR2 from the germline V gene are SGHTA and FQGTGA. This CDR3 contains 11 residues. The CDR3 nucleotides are TGTGCCACCGTACCCTTCTACGAGCAGTACTTC. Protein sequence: CATVPFYEQYF.